This entry lists 22 T cell receptor beta chains sequenced from one sample in a study of T cells in Graves' hyperthyroidism and ophthalmopathy. Researchers took RNA transcripts and amplified the TCR beta CDR3 regions from them. Using the HTBI primer set, a first-round RT-PCR was run on the TCR CDR3. TCRdb re-analysed the multiplex PCR reads in MiXCR, keeping a single row per CDR3 protein. The profile covers about 350,000 distinct CDR3 sequences, with 15% to 20% appearing a single time and roughly a sixth taken by the ten largest. Sequences were obtained from blood. The receptor set was obtained from a woman aged 40-49 years with Graves' ophthalmopathy.

A remark on this clonotype: A read error may be the cause here, since a much bigger clone is one base away. The conserved phenylalanine or tryptophan is not found at the CDR3 terminus, so this likely reflects a read error. The chain is built from TRBV20-1 and TRBJ2-2; 14 bases fit TRBD2. CDR3 length equals 16 residues. The J segment lost 6 bases and the V segment lost 3 bases, leaving 6 bases of the junction unmatched. The germline CDR1 and CDR2 sequences are DFQATT and SNEGSKA (reference sequence). In DNA, the CDR3 is TGCAGTGCTAGCGGGGGACTAGCGGGAGTAGCCGGGGAGCTGTTTTCT. Its translation: CSASGGLAGVAGELFS.

In this sample, this clonotype turned up many times. The rearrangement joins TRBV5-1 to TRBJ2-5; tentatively, D is TRBD2 (6 bases). The length of the CDR3 is 15 residues. Germline-derived CDR1 and CDR2 are SGHRS and YFSETQ. Deletions cut 4 bases from V and 4 bases from J, with 17 bases between. This chain's CDR3 is CASSVEGPGVETQYF. The CDR3 coding sequence is TGCGCCAGCAGCGTAGAGGGGCCGGGAGTAGAGACCCAGTACTTC.

This clonotype has at least ten counts. The gene calls are TRBV29-1 and TRBJ2-5; 7 bases line up with TRBD2. Germline CDR1 is SQVTM and CDR2 is ANQGSEA. CDR3 length equals 12 residues. V shed 7 bases, J shed 1 base, and the junction held 3 bases outside the gene matches. CDR3 in DNA: TGCAGCGCCCGGACTAGCCAAGAGACCCAGTACTTC. Residues: CSARTSQETQYF.

CDR3 bases: TGTGCCAGCTCACCCCTCACTGGGACAGGGGGCTTCGGGCAGTTCTTC. This encodes CASSPLTGTGGFGQFF. The chain combines TRBV18 with TRBJ2-1, with 12 nucleotides matching TRBD1. CDR1 KGHSH and CDR2 LQKENI come from the germline V gene. The CDR3 has 16 amino acids. Trimming took 3 bases from V and 12 from J; bases not matched to a gene: 12. Full variable domain (remainder filled in from reference TRBV18 and TRBJ2-1): NAGVMQNPRHLVRRRGQEARLRCSPMKGHSHVYWYRQLPEEGLKFMVYLQKENIIDESGMPKERFSAEFPKEGPSILRIQQVVRGDSAAYFCASSPLTGTGGFGQFFGPGTRLTVL.

This clonotype was detected many times. This sequence joins TRBV27 and TRBJ2-7; a weak D match, TRBD1 (5 bases). V was trimmed by 0 bases and J by 0 bases, leaving 6 bases between them. This CDR3 has 14 residues. CDR1 and CDR2 (germline): MNHEY, SMNVEV (reference sequence). Here the CDR3 reads CASSLSRGSYEQYF. The CDR3, as DNA: TGTGCCAGCAGTTTATCAAGGGGCTCCTACGAGCAGTACTTC.

This sequence joins TRBV4-1 and TRBJ2-4; D unclear. Germline V lookup: CDR1 MGHRA, CDR2 YSYEKL. The CDR3 sequence is 13 residues long. The V end lost 0 bases, the J end lost 12 bases, and 12 bases lay between the germline ends. The CDR3 loop reads CASSQDRGTPQYF. Written as DNA, the CDR3 is TGCGCCAGCAGCCAAGACCGAGGCACCCCTCAGTACTTC.

This clonotype occurred many times. The chain joins TRBV20-1 to TRBJ1-2, with D possibly TRBD1 on 5 matching bases. Germline assignment: CDR1 DFQATT and CDR2 SNEGSKA (reference sequence). CDR3 length equals 14 residues. V lost 1 base to trimming and J lost 8 bases, with 17 bases between them. Here the CDR3 reads CSARGWGRVEGYTF. CDR3 DNA: TGCAGTGCTAGAGGATGGGGACGGGTCGAGGGCTACACCTTC.

At least ten counts were recorded for this clonotype. The genes are TRBV6-2 or TRBV6-3 and TRBJ2-7; possible D gene TRBD2, 7 bases. V was shortened by 5 bases and J by 6 bases, with 20 bases between the two germline ends. The CDR3 extends over 15 amino acids. The V gene's germline CDR1 is MNHEY and CDR2 SVGEGT. The CDR3 bases are TGTGCCAGCAGTCAGCTTCGGGGGGCCAAACGCGAGCAGTACTTC. Its translation is CASSQLRGAKREQYF.

This clonotype appeared many times. This sequence joins TRBV12-3 or TRBV12-4 and TRBJ1-2; D is uncertain. CDR3 length: 14 amino acids. The V end was cut by 0 bases, the J end by 4 bases, with 9 bases between. CDR3 protein: CASSLALTLYGYTF. CDR3 DNA: TGTGCCAGCAGTTTAGCTCTCACCCTCTATGGCTACACCTTC.

This clonotype showed up many times. The chain recombines TRBV7-2 with TRBJ2-2, with 8 positions matching TRBD2. Per the germline V gene, CDR1 is SGHTA and CDR2 is FQGNSA. The V and J ends lost 5 bases and 2 bases, in that order; junction bases with no gene match: 10. The CDR3 is 17 amino acids. CDR3 residues: CASSRVTSGRNTGELFF. The CDR3 DNA reads TGTGCCAGCAGCAGGGTTACTAGCGGAAGAAACACCGGGGAGCTGTTTTTT. Supplemented by reference TRBV7-2 and TRBJ2-2, the full variable domain reads GAGVSQSPSNKVTEKGKDVELRCDPISGHTALYWYRQSLGQGLEFLIYFQGNSAPDKSGLPSDRFSAERTGGSVSTLTIQRTQQEDSAVYLCASSRVTSGRNTGELFFGEGSRLTVL.

The sample holds many counts of this clonotype. The rearrangement links TRBV30 to TRBJ1-1; possibly TRBD1 for D (6 bases). V was trimmed by 0 bases and J by 5 bases, leaving 13 bases between them. The CDR3 totals 14 residues. From germline, CDR1 is GTSNPN and CDR2 SVGIG (reference sequence). The CDR3 region has the DNA TGTGCCTGGAGTGTGGGGGGCGCTGGGACTGAAGCTTTCTTT. Translating it yields CAWSVGGAGTEAFF.

In this sample, this clonotype turned up many times. J is TRBJ2-2 and V is TRBV12-5; D remains ambiguous. Germline V lookup: CDR1 LGHNT, CDR2 FRNRAP. Trimming removed 2 bases at V and 6 bases at J, with 4 bases between. This CDR3 is built from 12 residues. The chain's CDR3 is CASGLLPGELFF. The CDR3 nucleotides read TGTGCTAGTGGTTTGTTGCCCGGGGAGCTGTTTTTT.

Ten or more counts support this clonotype. The genes are TRBV5-1 and TRBJ2-2; D unclear. V was shortened by 6 bases and J by 8 bases, with 8 bases between the two germline ends. CDR1 SGHRS and CDR2 YFSETQ come from the germline V gene. This CDR3 has 11 amino acids. This chain's CDR3 is CASKTQGELFF. The CDR3, as DNA: TGCGCCAGCAAGACTCAGGGGGAGCTGTTTTTT.

This clonotype was counted ten times or more. The genes are TRBV4-2 and TRBJ1-2; tentatively, D is TRBD1 (5 bases). The CDR3 runs 15 residues. The V gene's germline CDR1 is LGHNA and CDR2 YNFKEQ. Trimming stripped 0 bases from V and 3 bases from J, with 11 bases between. In DNA form, the CDR3 reads TGTGCCAGCAGCCAAGACAGGGTATCTGACTATGGCTACACCTTC. Amino acids: CASSQDRVSDYGYTF.

This rearrangement joins TRBV2 to TRBJ2-2; maybe TRBD1 (6 bases). Per the germline V gene, CDR1 is SNHLY and CDR2 is FYNNEI. The CDR3 extends over 15 amino acids. V was shortened by 5 bases and J by 5 bases, with 15 bases between the two germline ends. CDR3 amino acids: CASSPQGWETGELFF. The CDR3 DNA reads TGTGCCAGCAGTCCACAGGGTTGGGAAACCGGGGAGCTGTTTTTT.

The chain recombines TRBV6-1 with TRBJ2-7, with a possible D match to TRBD2 (6 bases). CDR1 and CDR2 (germline): MNHNS, SASEGT. Deletions cut 8 bases from V and 6 bases from J, with 17 bases between. This CDR3 has 13 residues. The CDR3 reads CASSAEGRGEQYF. In DNA form, the CDR3 reads TGTGCCAGCTCCGCGGAGGGGAGAGGCGAGCAGTACTTC.

The sample holds many counts of this clonotype. The chain links TRBV12-3 or TRBV12-4 to TRBJ1-1; D is possibly TRBD1 (6 bases). The ends were cut back, 2 bases at V and 7 bases at J, with 14 bases in the middle. There are 14 residues in the CDR3. The CDR3, as DNA: TGTGCCAGCAGTTTACTCAGGGGTTGGAATGAAGCTTTCTTT. As protein: CASSLLRGWNEAFF.

This clonotype came up many times. The V gene is TRBV25-1, the J gene TRBJ2-5, with 10 positions matching TRBD2. CDR3 size: 17 residues. The J segment lost 1 base and the V segment lost 3 bases, leaving 8 bases of the junction unmatched. The germline V gene has CDR1 MGHDK and CDR2 SYGVNS. DNA for the CDR3: TGTGCCAGCAGTGATTTCTTTAGCGGGAGGATCCAAGAGACCCAGTACTTC. It yields the protein CASSDFFSGRIQETQYF.

This clonotype occurred many times. This CDR3 is CASRQQGQWVGAFF. In DNA, the CDR3 is TGTGCCAGCAGGCAACAGGGCCAATGGGTTGGAGCTTTCTTT. This rearrangement joins TRBV28 to TRBJ1-1; D is perhaps TRBD1 (6 bases). This CDR3 is built from 14 residues. From germline, CDR1 is MDHEN and CDR2 SYDVKM. V gave up 6 bases and J gave up 10 bases, with 21 bases separating them.

This clonotype was detected ten times or more. V and J are TRBV30 and TRBJ2-5, with 10 bases aligning to TRBD1. The CDR3 totals 15 residues. The V gene end was trimmed by 4 bases and the J gene end by 4 bases; junction bases not matched to a gene: 9. The germline V gene has CDR1 GTSNPN and CDR2 SVGIG (reference sequence). The CDR3 sequence: CAWNLGQGETETQYF. CDR3 nucleotide sequence: TGTGCCTGGAACCTCGGACAGGGGGAGACAGAGACCCAGTACTTC.

The V call is TRBV7-2, the J call TRBJ2-5; D is perhaps TRBD1 (6 bases). The V end lost 3 bases, the J end lost 3 bases, and 11 bases lay between the germline ends. Germline CDR1 and CDR2: SGHTA and FQGNSA. CDR3 length: 14 residues. CDR3 sequence reads: CASSLARTEETQYF. CDR3 nucleotide sequence: TGTGCCAGCAGCTTGGCGAGGACAGAAGAGACCCAGTACTTC.

The chain uses TRBV5-1 and TRBJ1-6, with 10 bases aligning to TRBD1. Germline lookup yields CDR1 SGHRS and CDR2 YFSETQ. This CDR3 has 14 residues. The V and J ends lost 5 bases and 8 bases, in that order; junction bases with no gene match: 4. Written as DNA, the CDR3 is TGCGCCAGCAGTTCCGGACAGGGGGATTCACCCCTCCACTTT. Residues: CASSSGQGDSPLHF.